This note documents a single T cell receptor (beta chain) sequence. The CDR3 is made up of 16 amino acids. In germline, CDR1 is MNHNS, CDR2 SASEGT. The junction had 5 bases not matched to a gene; V was cut back by 1 base and J by 6 bases. Original analysis: Amplification from reference gene primers served as the basis for estimated nucleated cell counts. Generated by immunoSEQ multiplex PCR, the TCRdb table keeps only in-frame clones and is missing some. Clone size and V and J calls were adopted from that table, with D and trimming inferred from the DNA. The table lists roughly 250,000 clones, approximately 86% of them singletons. The data derive from a study of blood T cell repertoires in COVID-19.

Sequences were obtained from peripheral blood. V is TRBV6-1 and J is TRBJ1-6; the match to TRBD1 covers 8 bases. This sequence was found in a woman aged 25 to 39 with acute or convalescent COVID-19. The chain's CDR3 is CASSEDQGAGNSPLHF. DNA of the CDR3: TGTGCCAGCAGTGAAGATCAGGGGGCCGGTAATTCACCCCTCCACTTT.